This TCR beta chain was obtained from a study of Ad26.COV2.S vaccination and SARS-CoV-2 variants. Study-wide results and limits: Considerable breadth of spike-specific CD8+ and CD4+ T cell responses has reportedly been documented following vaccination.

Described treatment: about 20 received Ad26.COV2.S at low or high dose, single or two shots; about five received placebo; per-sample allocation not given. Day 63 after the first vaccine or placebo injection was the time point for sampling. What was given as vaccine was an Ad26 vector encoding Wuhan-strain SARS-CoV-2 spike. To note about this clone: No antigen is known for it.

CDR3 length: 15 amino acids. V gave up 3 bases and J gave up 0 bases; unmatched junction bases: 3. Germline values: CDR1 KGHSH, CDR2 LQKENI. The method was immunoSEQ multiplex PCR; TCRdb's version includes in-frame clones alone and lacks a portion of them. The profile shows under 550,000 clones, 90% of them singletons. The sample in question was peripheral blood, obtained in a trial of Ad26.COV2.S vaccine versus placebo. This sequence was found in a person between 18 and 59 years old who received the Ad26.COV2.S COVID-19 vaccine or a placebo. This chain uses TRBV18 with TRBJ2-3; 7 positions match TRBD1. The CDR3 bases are TGTGCCAGCTCACCCGACAGGGCCAGCACAGATACGCAGTATTTT. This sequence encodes CASSPDRASTDTQYF.